This T cell receptor beta chain was sequenced for a study of blood T cell repertoires in COVID-19. V lost 0 bases and J lost 3, with 8 bases in between. The CDR3 contains 15 residues. Germline V gene data show CDR1 as MGHRA and CDR2 as YSYEKL. Patients of the Seattle cohort, enrolled during active infection, were followed longitudinally. TCRdb's table, derived via immunoSEQ multiplex PCR, lists solely in-frame clones and lacks some. Of approximately 530,000 clones listed, roughly nine tenths are singletons. The receptor was isolated from a woman aged 50 to 60 with COVID-19, enrolled during active disease. The chain links TRBV4-1 to TRBJ2-2, with D possibly being TRBD1 (6 bases). The specimen sequenced was peripheral blood. The DNA for the CDR3 is TGCGCCAGCAGCCAAGAATGGGGGCACACCGGGGAGCTGTTTTTT. It specifies CASSQEWGHTGELFF.